These 21 T cell receptor beta chains were sequenced from one sample in a study of control samples from healthy donors and cancer patients. TCRdb's table, derived via immunoSEQ multiplex PCR, lists solely in-frame clones and lacks some. The repertoire includes some 150,000 clones, just under 95% of them detected once, and approximately 15% sits in the top ten. Specimen: PBMCs. These receptors came from a man in his 60s with colorectal cancer.

The J gene is TRBJ1-1, the V gene TRBV5-1; tentative D call: TRBD1 (5 bases). V gave up 0 bases and J gave up 5 bases, with 11 bases separating them. CDR1 is SGHRS and CDR2 is YFSETQ in the germline V gene. CDR3 size: 14 residues. CDR3 protein: CASSLATVPTEAFF. DNA for the CDR3: TGCGCCAGCAGCTTGGCGACAGTCCCTACTGAAGCTTTCTTT.

The chain recombines TRBV28 with TRBJ2-1, with D maybe TRBD1 (6 bases). The CDR3 is 13 amino acids. V was shortened by 4 bases and J by 4 bases, with 8 bases between the two germline ends. The germline CDR1 and CDR2 sequences are MDHEN and SYDVKM. The CDR3 region has the DNA TGTGCCAGCAGTTACAGGGTTTACAATGAGCAGTTCTTC. It yields the protein CASSYRVYNEQFF.

This chain connects TRBV6-5 to TRBJ2-5; the D is unclear. Germline V lookup: CDR1 MNHEY, CDR2 SVGAGI. The CDR3 is made up of 14 amino acids. The V gene lost 6 bases and the J gene lost 6 bases, with 17 bases spanning the gap. The CDR3 DNA reads as TGTGCCAGCAGCCCCGCGGCTGGTGAAAAGACCCAGTACTTC. Amino acid sequence: CASSPAAGEKTQYF.

The chain couples TRBV19 to TRBJ2-5; 8 nucleotides match TRBD1. This CDR3 spans 17 amino acids. The germline V gene has CDR1 LNHDA and CDR2 SQIVND (reference sequence). Trimming removed 1 base from V and 5 bases from J; junction bases left unmatched: 12. In DNA form, the CDR3 reads TGTGCCAGTAGTATAGGGAAATTGACAGGGGTTATCGAGACCCAGTACTTC. This translates into CASSIGKLTGVIETQYF.

The chain uses TRBV5-1 and TRBJ2-5; D not certain. The V and J ends lost 9 bases and 3 bases respectively, with 6 bases between them. From germline, CDR1 is SGHRS and CDR2 YFSETQ. The length of the CDR3 is 10 residues. This chain's CDR3 is CATEKETQYF. The CDR3 DNA reads TGCGCCACGGAAAAAGAGACCCAGTACTTC. Based on the CDR3 plus reference TRBV5-1 and TRBJ2-5, the full variable domain is KAGVTQTPRYLIKTRGQQVTLSCSPISGHRSVSWYQQTPGQGLQFLFEYFSETQRNKGNFPGRFSGRQFSNSRSEMNVSTLELGDSALYLCATEKETQYFGPGTRLLVL.

The rearrangement links TRBV7-2 to TRBJ2-3; 8 bases line up with TRBD1. The V gene end was trimmed by 10 bases and the J gene end by 5 bases; junction bases not matched to a gene: 5. This CDR3 contains 12 residues. Germline V CDR1 and CDR2: SGHTA, FQGNSA. The CDR3 loop is CATRGPGDTQYF. As DNA, the CDR3 is TGTGCCACCAGGGGGCCGGGAGATACGCAGTATTTT.

CDR3 residues: CASSAGAAYNEQFF. In nucleotides, the CDR3 is TGTGCCAGCAGTGCAGGGGCAGCCTACAATGAGCAGTTCTTC. The chain is built from TRBV6-4 and TRBJ2-1, with D tentatively TRBD1 (6 bases). This CDR3 contains 14 residues. V lost 4 bases and J 2 bases, leaving 9 bases between the germline ends. From germline, CDR1 is MRHNA and CDR2 SNTAGT.

This sequence joins TRBV30 and TRBJ2-7; the D is unclear. V lost 2 bases and J lost 6, with 11 bases in between. This CDR3 is 12 amino acids long. The germline V gene encodes CDR1 GTSNPN and CDR2 SVGIG (reference sequence). CDR3 region: CAWSRRGIEQYF. As DNA, the CDR3 is TGTGCCTGGAGTCGTCGAGGAATCGAGCAGTACTTC.

The chain employs TRBV6-5 and TRBJ1-1, with a weak D call TRBD1 (6 bases). CDR3 length equals 12 residues. V gave up 8 bases and J gave up 6 bases, with 13 bases separating them. CDR1 and CDR2 (germline): MNHEY, SVGAGI. The CDR3 DNA reads as TGTGCCAGCGCAGGGGTGAGGTCTGAAGCTTTCTTT. Residues: CASAGVRSEAFF.

This chain joins TRBV19 and TRBJ2-5; D is ambiguous. The germline CDR1 and CDR2 sequences are LNHDA and SQIVND (reference sequence). This CDR3 has 13 amino acids. V lost 3 bases and J 5 bases, leaving 10 bases between the germline ends. The CDR3, as DNA: TGTGCCAGTAGTATGATAGTGAGGGAGACCCAGTACTTC. Its protein is CASSMIVRETQYF. The full variable domain, rest sourced from reference TRBV19 and TRBJ2-5, is DGGITQSPKYLFRKEGQNVTLSCEQNLNHDAMYWYRQDPGQGLRLIYYSQIVNDFQKGDIAEGYSVSREKKESFPLTVTSAQKNPTAFYLCASSMIVRETQYFGPGTRLLVL.

The rearrangement links TRBV30 to TRBJ1-1; 8 bases fit TRBD1. CDR1 is GTSNPN and CDR2 is SVGIG in the germline V gene (reference sequence). Unmatched junction bases numbered 6, after V lost 8 bases and J lost 1 base. CDR3 length: 13 residues. The CDR3: CAQTGQGNTEAFF. CDR3 DNA sequence: TGTGCCCAGACCGGACAGGGGAACACTGAAGCTTTCTTT.

This rearrangement joins TRBV6-2 or TRBV6-3 to TRBJ2-5; D possibly corresponds to TRBD2 (6 bases). Per the germline V gene, CDR1 is MNHEY and CDR2 is SVGEGT. The CDR3 runs to 17 residues. V was trimmed by 5 bases and J by 4 bases, leaving 23 bases between them. The CDR3 bases are TGTGCCAGCAGTCCAAAACCTCTAGCGCGGAGGGGAGAGACCCAGTACTTC. It codes for CASSPKPLARRGETQYF.

This chain uses TRBV7-2 with TRBJ1-5; D is undetermined. The germline V and J ends were trimmed by 2 bases and 2 bases, with 10 bases remaining between them. Germline V CDR1 and CDR2: SGHTA, FQGNSA. The CDR3 length is 15 residues. The CDR3 DNA reads as TGTGCCAGCAGCTTAACGGGTCAGGGCAATCAGCCCCAGCATTTT. As protein: CASSLTGQGNQPQHF.

J is TRBJ2-5 and V is TRBV7-2; TRBD1 agrees at 10 bases. Per the germline V gene, CDR1 is SGHTA and CDR2 is FQGNSA. V gave up 4 bases and J gave up 3 bases; unmatched junction bases: 2. The CDR3 totals 14 residues. DNA for the CDR3: TGTGCCAGCAGCTCCGGGACAGGGGAAGAGACCCAGTACTTC. Amino acid sequence: CASSSGTGEETQYF.

The chain recombines TRBV28 with TRBJ1-4, with D perhaps matching TRBD1 (5 bases). Trimming shortened V by 0 bases and J by 7 bases, and 9 bases separated the two germline ends. The germline gives CDR1 MDHEN, CDR2 SYDVKM. This CDR3 is 14 amino acids long. The CDR3 protein is CASSLWGPGEKLFF. The CDR3 nucleotides are TGTGCCAGCAGTTTATGGGGACCCGGTGAAAAACTGTTTTTT.

The chain links TRBV3-1 (or the pseudogene TRBV3-2) to TRBJ1-2; 9 nucleotides agree with TRBD1. The V segment lost 1 base and the J segment 6 bases; nucleotides outside the gene matches: 6. The CDR3 has 15 residues. Germline assignment: CDR1 LGHDT and CDR2 YNNKEL (reference sequence). The CDR3 sequence: CASSQVDRDRDGYTF. The CDR3 DNA reads as TGTGCCAGCAGCCAAGTGGACCGGGACAGGGATGGCTACACCTTC.

This chain uses TRBV30 with TRBJ1-2; TRBD1 matches at 9 bases. The CDR3 is 14 amino acids. Germline V gives CDR1 GTSNPN, CDR2 SVGIG (reference sequence). V shed 2 bases, J shed 5 bases, and the junction held 6 bases outside the gene matches. CDR3 sequence (DNA): TGTGCCTGGAGTAGATACAGGGGGCGATATGGCTACACCTTC. Amino acid sequence: CAWSRYRGRYGYTF. The whole variable domain, filled in from reference TRBV30 and TRBJ1-2, reads SQTIHQWPATLVQPVGSPLSLECTVEGTSNPNLYWYRQAAGRGLQLLFYSVGIGQISSEVPQNLSASRPQDRQFILSSKKLLLSDSGFYLCAWSRYRGRYGYTFGSGTRLTVV.

J is TRBJ1-4 and V is TRBV29-1; the D gene is possibly TRBD1 (5 bases). Per the germline V gene, CDR1 is SQVTM and CDR2 is ANQGSEA. The V gene lost 7 bases and the J gene lost 7 bases, with 22 bases spanning the gap. This CDR3 comprises 15 residues. This chain's CDR3 is CSAVLVGGALEKLFF. The CDR3 coding sequence is TGCAGCGCCGTCTTGGTAGGAGGGGCTCTTGAAAAACTGTTTTTT.

This chain links TRBV28 with TRBJ1-2; TRBD1 matches at 9 bases. From germline, CDR1 is MDHEN and CDR2 SYDVKM. The length of the CDR3 is 15 residues. V shed 4 bases and J 2 bases; nucleotides not matched to a gene: 5. CDR3 loop: CASSSGQGGNYGYTF. The CDR3 DNA sequence: TGTGCCAGCAGTTCGGGACAGGGAGGCAACTATGGCTACACCTTC.

The CDR3 DNA reads as TGTGCCAGTAGTATGGATACCGGGACAGATGGCTACACCTTC. Its translation is CASSMDTGTDGYTF. The V and J genes are TRBV19 and TRBJ1-2; 7 bases are shared with TRBD1. CDR1 is LNHDA and CDR2 is SQIVND in the germline V gene (reference sequence). The CDR3 has 14 amino acids. After removal of 3 bases from V and 6 bases from J, the junction contained 7 bases not matched to a gene.

This clone was detected only once. This chain connects TRBV2 to TRBJ1-3; maybe TRBD1 (5 bases). The V and J ends lost 3 bases and 0 bases respectively, with 6 bases between them. This CDR3 region has 14 residues. In germline, CDR1 is SNHLY, CDR2 FYNNEI. CDR3 amino acids: CASSEGGSGNTIYF. The CDR3 DNA follows: TGTGCCAGCAGTGAGGGGGGCTCTGGAAACACCATATATTTT.